This T cell receptor (beta chain) originates from a study of a mutant IDH1 vaccine in newly diagnosed glioma. Turning to the study itself: The therapy given earlier, which was standard therapy, consisted of radiotherapy, temozolomide, or both, and most of the patients received both.

This sample's time point: baseline, week 1 (first vaccination visit). Stated treatment: pre-vaccination baseline after standard-of-care therapy. Some clones are missing from TCRdb's copy, which holds only in-frame ones; the method was immunoSEQ multiplex PCR. The profile shows 85,000 to 100,000 clones, around three quarters of them singletons. CDR3 length: 16 residues. Germline assignment: CDR1 SGHDT and CDR2 YYEEEE. Trimming took 6 bases from V and 0 from J, leaving 13 bases between them. Sequenced material: PBMCs, taken from a glioma patient treated with radiotherapy, temozolomide or both. The V and J genes are TRBV5-6 and TRBJ2-6, with D perhaps assigned TRBD1 or TRBD2 (5 bases each). The receptor's source is a man between 40 and 49 years old with glioma. CDR3 nucleotide sequence: TGTGCCAGCACCTACGGGGCCAACTCTGGGGCCAACGTCCTGACTTTC. Translating gives CASTYGANSGANVLTF. The whole variable domain, remainder taken from reference TRBV5-6 and TRBJ2-6, is DAGVTQSPTHLIKTRGQQVTLRCSPKSGHDTVSWYQQALGQGPQFIFQYYEEEERQRGNFPDRFSGHQFPNYSSELNVNALLLGDSALYLCASTYGANSGANVLTFGAGSRLTVL.